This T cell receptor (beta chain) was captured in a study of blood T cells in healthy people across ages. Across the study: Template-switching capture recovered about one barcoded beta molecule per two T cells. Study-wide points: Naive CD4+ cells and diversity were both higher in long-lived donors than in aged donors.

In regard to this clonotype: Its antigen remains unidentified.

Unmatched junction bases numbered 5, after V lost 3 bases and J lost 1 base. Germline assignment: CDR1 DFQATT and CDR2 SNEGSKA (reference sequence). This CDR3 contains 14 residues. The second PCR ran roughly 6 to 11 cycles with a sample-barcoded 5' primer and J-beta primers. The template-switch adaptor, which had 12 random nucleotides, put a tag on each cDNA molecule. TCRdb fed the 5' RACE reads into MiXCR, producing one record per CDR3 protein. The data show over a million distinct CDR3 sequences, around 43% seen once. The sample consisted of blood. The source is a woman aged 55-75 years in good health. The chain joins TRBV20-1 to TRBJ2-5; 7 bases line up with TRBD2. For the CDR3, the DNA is TGCAGTGCTAGCCTAGCGGAGGGCCAAGAGACCCAGTACTTC. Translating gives CSASLAEGQETQYF.